The present TCR beta chain was sequenced within a study of OX40 agonist ivuxolimab in advanced cancers. Study overall: Three patients had partial responses: one hepatocellular carcinoma, two cutaneous melanoma.

Study-wide findings and caveats: In the expanded peripheral T cells, antigen specificity was never determined. Among patients with partial responses at 0.1-3.0 mg/kg, clonal expansion was among the lowest.

To note about this clone: The target antigen is unknown.

Looked up from germline, CDR1 is MNHEY and CDR2 is SMNVEV (reference sequence). The V gene lost 10 bases and the J gene lost 2 bases, with 26 bases spanning the gap. This CDR3 contains 17 residues. Clones were read by immunoSEQ multiplex PCR, and TCRdb kept only the in-frame ones, dropping some. Of 73,000 or so clones in the sample, 80% to 95% were seen once. This material consisted of CD4+ or CD8+ T cells sorted from blood, taken in a trial of the OX40 agonist ivuxolimab. The rearrangement uses TRBV27 and TRBJ2-5; possibly TRBD2 for D (7 bases). The clonotype originates from an adult with an advanced solid tumor such as melanoma, head and neck, liver or kidney cancer. The CDR3 region has the DNA TGTGCCACCTACCCTTCTGCAGGGGAGGGAGGACAAGAGACCCAGTACTTC. It encodes CATYPSAGEGGQETQYF.